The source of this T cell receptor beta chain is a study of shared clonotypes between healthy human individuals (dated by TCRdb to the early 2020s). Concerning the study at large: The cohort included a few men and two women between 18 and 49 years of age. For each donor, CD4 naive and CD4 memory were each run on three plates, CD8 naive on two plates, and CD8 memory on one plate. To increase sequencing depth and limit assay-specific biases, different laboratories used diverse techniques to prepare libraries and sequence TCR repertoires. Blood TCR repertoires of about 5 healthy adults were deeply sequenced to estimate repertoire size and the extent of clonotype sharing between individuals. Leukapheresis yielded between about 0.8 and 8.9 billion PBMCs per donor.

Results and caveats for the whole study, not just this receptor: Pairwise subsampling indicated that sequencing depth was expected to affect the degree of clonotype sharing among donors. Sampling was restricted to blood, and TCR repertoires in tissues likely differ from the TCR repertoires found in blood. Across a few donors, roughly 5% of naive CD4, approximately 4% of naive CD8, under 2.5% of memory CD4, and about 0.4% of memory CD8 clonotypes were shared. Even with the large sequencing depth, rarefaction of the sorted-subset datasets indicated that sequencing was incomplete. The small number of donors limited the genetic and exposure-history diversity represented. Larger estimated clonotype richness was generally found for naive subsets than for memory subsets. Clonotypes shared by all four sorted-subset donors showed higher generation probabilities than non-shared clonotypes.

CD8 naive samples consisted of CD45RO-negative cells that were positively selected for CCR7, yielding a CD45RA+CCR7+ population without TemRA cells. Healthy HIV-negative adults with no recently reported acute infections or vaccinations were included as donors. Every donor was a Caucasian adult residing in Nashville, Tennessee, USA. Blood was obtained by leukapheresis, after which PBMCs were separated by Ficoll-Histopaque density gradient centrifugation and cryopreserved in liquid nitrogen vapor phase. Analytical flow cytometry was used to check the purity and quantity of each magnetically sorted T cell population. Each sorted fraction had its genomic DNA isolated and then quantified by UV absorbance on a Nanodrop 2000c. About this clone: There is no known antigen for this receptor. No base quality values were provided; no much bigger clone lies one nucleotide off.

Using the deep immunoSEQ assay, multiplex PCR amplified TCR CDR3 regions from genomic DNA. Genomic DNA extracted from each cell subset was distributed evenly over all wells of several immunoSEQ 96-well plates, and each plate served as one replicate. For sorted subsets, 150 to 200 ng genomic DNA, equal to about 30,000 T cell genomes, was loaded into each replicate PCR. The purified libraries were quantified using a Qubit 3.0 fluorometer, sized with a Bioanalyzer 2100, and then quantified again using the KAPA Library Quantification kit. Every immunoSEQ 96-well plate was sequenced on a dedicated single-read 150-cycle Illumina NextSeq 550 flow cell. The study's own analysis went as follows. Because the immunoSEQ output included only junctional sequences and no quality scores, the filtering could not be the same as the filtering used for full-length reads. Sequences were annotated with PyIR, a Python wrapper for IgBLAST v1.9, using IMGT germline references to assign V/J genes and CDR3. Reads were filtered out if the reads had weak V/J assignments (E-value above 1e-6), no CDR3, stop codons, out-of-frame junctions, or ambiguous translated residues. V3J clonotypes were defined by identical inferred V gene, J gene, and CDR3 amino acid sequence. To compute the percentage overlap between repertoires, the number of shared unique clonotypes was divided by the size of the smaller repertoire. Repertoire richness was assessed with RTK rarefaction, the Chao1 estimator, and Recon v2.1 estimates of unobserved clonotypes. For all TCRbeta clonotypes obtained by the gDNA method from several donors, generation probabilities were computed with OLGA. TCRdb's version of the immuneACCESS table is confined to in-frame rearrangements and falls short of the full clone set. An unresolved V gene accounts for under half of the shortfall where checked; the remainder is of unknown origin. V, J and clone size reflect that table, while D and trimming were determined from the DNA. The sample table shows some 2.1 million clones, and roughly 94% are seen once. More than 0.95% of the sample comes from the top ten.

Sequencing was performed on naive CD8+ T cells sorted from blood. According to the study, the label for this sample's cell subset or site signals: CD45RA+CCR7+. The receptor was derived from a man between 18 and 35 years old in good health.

The sequenced DNA: TGTGCCAGCACCTCACAGGGTTACGAGCAGTACTTC. This is translated as CASTSQGYEQYF. The V gene is TRBV6-5 and the J gene is TRBJ2-7; 6 matching bases give a weak D call of TRBD1. V and J are truncated by 7 bases and 4 bases respectively, leaving an intervening sequence of 11 bases. CDR1 and CDR2 are drawn from the germline V gene: MNHEY, SVGAGI. From the cysteine up to the phenylalanine, the CDR3 has a length of 12 residues. Kept here is only the CDR3 DNA, which spans 36 bases and is read in frame from base 1.